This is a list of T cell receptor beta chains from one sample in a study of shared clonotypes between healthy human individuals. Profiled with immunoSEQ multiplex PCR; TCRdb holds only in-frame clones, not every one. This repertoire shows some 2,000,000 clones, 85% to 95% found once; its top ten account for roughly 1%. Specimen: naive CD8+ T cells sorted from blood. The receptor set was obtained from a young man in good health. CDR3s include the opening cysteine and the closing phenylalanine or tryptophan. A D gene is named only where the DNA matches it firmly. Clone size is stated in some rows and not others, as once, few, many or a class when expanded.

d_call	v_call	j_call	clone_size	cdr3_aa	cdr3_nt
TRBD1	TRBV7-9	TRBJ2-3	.	CASSPPATGARTDTQYF	TGTGCCAGCAGCCCGCCAGCGACAGGGGCACGCACAGATACGCAGTATTTT
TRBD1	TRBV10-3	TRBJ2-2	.	CAISGTGGPSGELFF	TGTGCCATCAGTGGGACAGGGGGCCCTTCCGGGGAGCTGTTTTTT
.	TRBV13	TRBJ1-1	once	CASSLFMDTEAFF	TGTGCCAGCAGCTTATTTATGGACACTGAAGCTTTCTTT
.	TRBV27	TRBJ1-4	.	CASSFGRGHEKLFF	TGTGCCAGCAGTTTCGGCAGGGGTCATGAAAAACTGTTTTTT
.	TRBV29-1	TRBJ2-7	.	CSVEGQGSSYEQYF	TGCAGCGTTGAGGGGCAGGGCAGCTCCTACGAGCAGTACTTC
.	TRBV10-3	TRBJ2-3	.	CAISEPHTSGRRADTQYF	TGTGCCATCAGTGAGCCCCATACTAGTGGGCGTCGGGCAGATACGCAGTATTTT
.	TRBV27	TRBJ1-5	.	CASSLLATSNQPQHF	TGTGCCAGCAGTTTACTGGCTACGAGCAATCAGCCCCAGCATTTT
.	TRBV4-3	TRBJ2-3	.	CASSQVGGAGDTQYF	TGCGCCAGCAGCCAAGTAGGAGGAGCGGGAGATACGCAGTATTTT
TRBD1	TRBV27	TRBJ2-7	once	CASSKTGLWHEQYF	TGTGCCAGCAGTAAGACAGGGTTGTGGCACGAGCAGTACTTC
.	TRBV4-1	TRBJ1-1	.	CASSTDSMNTEAFF	TGCGCCAGCAGTACGGACAGCATGAACACTGAAGCTTTCTTT
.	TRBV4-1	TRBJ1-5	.	CASSPGPDYSNQPQHF	TGCGCCAGCAGCCCAGGCCCAGATTATAGCAATCAGCCCCAGCATTTT
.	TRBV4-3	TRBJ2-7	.	CASSQDFGYEQYF	TGCGCCAGCAGCCAAGATTTCGGGTACGAGCAGTACTTC
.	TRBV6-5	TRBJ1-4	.	CASSPDNEKLFF	TGTGCCAGCAGTCCGGATAATGAAAAACTGTTTTTT
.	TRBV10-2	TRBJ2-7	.	CASSPTAYEQYF	TGCGCCAGCAGTCCCACAGCCTACGAGCAGTACTTC
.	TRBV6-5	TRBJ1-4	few	CASSRLDATNEKLFF	TGTGCCAGCAGCCGTCTCGATGCAACTAATGAAAAACTGTTTTTT
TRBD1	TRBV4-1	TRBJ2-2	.	CASSQGRDRTSGELFF	TGCGCCAGCAGCCAAGGCCGGGACAGAACCTCCGGGGAGCTGTTTTTT
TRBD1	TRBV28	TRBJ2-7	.	CASSSRGTGERSEQYF	TGTGCCAGCAGTTCCCGGGGGACAGGGGAGAGAAGCGAGCAGTACTTC
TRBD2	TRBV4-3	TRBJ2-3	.	CASSPQGVLAGEVGDTQYF	TGCGCCAGCAGCCCCCAAGGAGTACTAGCGGGAGAGGTAGGAGATACGCAGTATTTT
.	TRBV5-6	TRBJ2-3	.	CASSSSPDTQYF	TGTGCCAGCAGCTCCTCCCCAGATACGCAGTATTTT
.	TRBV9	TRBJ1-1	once	CASSADMNTEAFF	TGTGCCAGCAGCGCCGACATGAACACTGAAGCTTTCTTT
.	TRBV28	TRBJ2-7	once	CASSFAGYEQYF	TGTGCCAGCAGTTTTGCGGGTTACGAGCAGTACTTC
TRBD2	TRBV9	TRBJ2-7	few	CASSVEGVSGTSDEQYF	TGTGCCAGCAGCGTAGAAGGGGTTAGCGGGACGTCCGACGAGCAGTACTTC
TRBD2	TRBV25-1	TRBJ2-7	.	CASSEATAREGHEQYF	TGTGCCAGCAGTGAAGCTACGGCGAGGGAGGGCCACGAGCAGTACTTC
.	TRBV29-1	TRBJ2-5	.	CSVEDRTEDHTQYF	TGCAGCGTTGAAGATCGGACAGAGGACCACACCCAGTACTTC
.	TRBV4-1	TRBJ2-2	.	CASSQDYGRGSTGELFF	TGCGCCAGCAGCCAAGATTATGGGCGGGGTAGCACCGGGGAGCTGTTTTTT
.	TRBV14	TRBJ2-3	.	CASSQVDRTDTQYF	TGTGCCAGCAGCCAAGTCGACCGCACAGATACGCAGTATTTT
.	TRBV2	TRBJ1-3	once	CASGVTSGNTIYF	TGTGCCTCCGGTGTAACATCTGGAAACACCATATATTTT
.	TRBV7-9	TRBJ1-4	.	CASSRDNEKLFF	TGTGCCAGCAGCAGGGATAATGAAAAACTGTTTTTT
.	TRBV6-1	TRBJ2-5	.	CASSESGGAGGRETQYF	TGTGCCAGCAGTGAAAGTGGTGGGGCAGGGGGGAGAGAGACCCAGTACTTC
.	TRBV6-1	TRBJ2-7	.	CASSELGGSYEQYF	TGTGCCAGCAGTGAATTAGGCGGTTCCTACGAGCAGTACTTC
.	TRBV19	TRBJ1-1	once	CASSIGPGPEAFF	TGTGCCAGTAGTATAGGCCCGGGGCCTGAAGCTTTCTTT
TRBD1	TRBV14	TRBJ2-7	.	CASRKTGWDEQYF	TGTGCCAGCAGAAAGACAGGGTGGGACGAGCAGTACTTC
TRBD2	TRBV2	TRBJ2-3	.	CASIPSGTSTDTQYF	TGTGCCAGCATTCCTAGCGGTACTAGCACAGATACGCAGTATTTT
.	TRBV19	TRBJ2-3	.	CASSMGGGPSTDTQYF	TGTGCCAGTAGTATGGGGGGAGGACCATCAACGGATACGCAGTATTTT
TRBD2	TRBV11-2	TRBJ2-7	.	CASSAGVQYEQYF	TGTGCCAGCAGCGCGGGAGTACAGTACGAGCAGTACTTC
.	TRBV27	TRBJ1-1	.	CASSEQGWHTEAFF	TGTGCCAGCAGTGAACAGGGTTGGCACACTGAAGCTTTCTTT
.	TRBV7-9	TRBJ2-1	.	CASSSQLAEQFF	TGTGCCAGCAGCTCCCAGTTGGCTGAGCAGTTCTTC
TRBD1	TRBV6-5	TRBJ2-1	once	CASSLGQGAFNEQFF	TGTGCCAGCAGTTTGGGACAGGGGGCGTTCAATGAGCAGTTCTTC
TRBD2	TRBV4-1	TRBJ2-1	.	CASSLGGGNEQFF	TGCGCCAGCAGCCTCGGGGGGGGCAATGAGCAGTTCTTC
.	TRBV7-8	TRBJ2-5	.	CASSLLETQYF	TGTGCCAGCAGCTTACTAGAGACCCAGTACTTC
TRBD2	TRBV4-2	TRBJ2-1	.	CASSHQTGGVVGHNEQFF	TGTGCCAGCAGCCACCAAACCGGGGGGGTGGTGGGGCACAATGAGCAGTTCTTC
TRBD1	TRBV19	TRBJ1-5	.	CASTMTGGYQPQHF	TGTGCCAGTACCATGACAGGGGGATATCAGCCCCAGCATTTT
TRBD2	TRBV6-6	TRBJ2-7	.	CASSLRGLSPNEQYF	TGTGCCAGCAGTTTGCGGGGACTATCTCCTAACGAGCAGTACTTC
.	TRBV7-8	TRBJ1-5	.	CASSLEIAGLGQPQHF	TGTGCCAGCAGCTTAGAAATCGCAGGGTTGGGTCAGCCCCAGCATTTT
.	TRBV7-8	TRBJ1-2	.	CASQLGRGSNYGYTF	TGTGCCAGCCAACTGGGAAGGGGTTCGAATTATGGCTACACCTTC
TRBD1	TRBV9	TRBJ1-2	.	CASSTGTGNTRYGYTF	TGTGCCAGCAGCACAGGGACAGGGAATACTAGGTATGGCTACACCTTC
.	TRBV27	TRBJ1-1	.	CASSSRADINTEAFF	TGTGCCAGCAGTTCGAGGGCGGATATCAACACTGAAGCTTTCTTT
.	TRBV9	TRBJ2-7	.	CASSVAASAYEQYF	TGTGCCAGCAGCGTAGCAGCTAGCGCCTACGAGCAGTACTTC
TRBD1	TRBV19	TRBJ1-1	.	CASSVQGPSDTEAFF	TGTGCCAGTAGCGTACAGGGGCCATCGGACACTGAAGCTTTCTTT
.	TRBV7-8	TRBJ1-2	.	CASSLSMMGARNYGYTF	TGTGCCAGCAGCTTGAGTATGATGGGGGCTCGGAACTATGGCTACACCTTC
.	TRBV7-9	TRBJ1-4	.	CASSRNSGSNEKLFF	TGTGCCAGCAGCCGGAACTCGGGGTCTAATGAAAAACTGTTTTTT
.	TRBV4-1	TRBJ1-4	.	CASSQDITTNEKLFF	TGCGCCAGCAGCCAAGATATTACAACTAATGAAAAACTGTTTTTT
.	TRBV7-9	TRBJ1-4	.	CASSSSHRVPNEKLFF	TGTGCCAGCAGCTCCTCGCACAGGGTCCCTAATGAAAAACTGTTTTTT
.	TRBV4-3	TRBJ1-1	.	CASSQDRGSGAFF	TGCGCCAGCAGCCAAGATCGAGGGTCAGGTGCTTTCTTT